What follows describes a single TCR beta chain. Its antigen is undetermined. The sample is drawn from a study of cytomegalovirus exposure and HLA in healthy donors. Study-level points and caveats: Among TCR beta chains, those listed as cytomegalovirus-associated numbered about 160. The classifier, whose performance was assessed in both the original and validation cohorts, reportedly diagnosed cytomegalovirus status with high specificity and sensitivity. A few CMV-associated chains were confirmed in vitro to be specific for CMV antigens.

CDR1 is SGHTA, CDR2 FQGTGA, per germline. This CDR3 region has 14 residues. J lost 1 base, V lost 5 bases, and 4 bases had no gene match. Sequencing was performed with immunoSEQ multiplex PCR; in TCRdb, only in-frame clones are kept and a portion is missing. The sample has tens of thousands of clones, less than 95% seen once; the top ten hold about 0.63%. This chain uses TRBV7-3 with TRBJ1-1; 7 positions agree with TRBD1. Sequencing was done on a sample of PBMCs. The sequence was collected from a woman in her late teens or twenties in good health and CMV-seronegative. The DNA for the CDR3 is TGTGCCAGCAGCCTATCAGGGGGGAACACTGAAGCTTTCTTT. Its translation: CASSLSGGNTEAFF.